The 17 T cell receptor beta chains below were found in one sample sequenced in a study of T cells after yellow fever vaccination. From the 5' RACE reads, TCRdb called clonotypes with MiXCR, one entry per CDR3 protein. The profile covers over 65,000 distinct CDR3 sequences, with 13% appearing a single time and about 26% taken by the ten largest. The specimen comprised CD8+ T cells not binding an NS4B(214-222) dextramer, sorted from PBMCs, sampled roughly 20 days after the first yellow fever vaccination. The receptors shown here come from a man between 18 and 35 years old who received the YFV17D yellow fever vaccine.

This chain links TRBV6-1 with TRBJ2-2; 11 bases are shared with TRBD2. The germline gives CDR1 MNHNS, CDR2 SASEGT. Trimming took 0 bases from V and 6 from J; bases not matched to a gene: 0. This CDR3 comprises 15 residues. The CDR3 protein is CASSEASGGAGELFF. CDR3 nucleotide sequence: TGTGCCAGCAGTGAAGCTAGCGGGGGGGCCGGGGAGCTGTTTTTT.

This clonotype was found a few times. V gene TRBV5-1 combines with J gene TRBJ2-1; D is perhaps TRBD1 or TRBD2 (5 bases each). Trimming cost V 4 bases and J 6 bases, with 17 bases left between them. CDR1 SGHRS and CDR2 YFSETQ come from the germline V gene. There are 15 residues in the CDR3. Here the CDR3 DNA reads TGCGCCAGCAGCCGCCGCCAGGGAGTGGGCAATGAGCAGTTCTTC. It specifies CASSRRQGVGNEQFF.

This sequence joins TRBV11-2 and TRBJ1-5; maybe TRBD1 (6 bases). The CDR3 length is 16 residues. Germline CDR1 SGHAT, CDR2 FQNNGV. The V end was cut by 5 bases, the J end by 0 bases, with 14 bases between. CDR3 protein: CASSGDTGISNQPQHF. The CDR3 DNA sequence: TGTGCCAGCAGCGGGGACACGGGGATTAGCAATCAGCCCCAGCATTTT. Full variable domain (remainder filled in from reference TRBV11-2 and TRBJ1-5): EAGVAQSPRYKIIEKRQSVAFWCNPISGHATLYWYQQILGQGPKLLIQFQNNGVVDDSQLPKDRFSAERLKGVDSTLKIQPAKLEDSAVYLCASSGDTGISNQPQHFGDGTRLSIL.

The V call is TRBV19, the J call TRBJ1-1; a weak D match, TRBD1 (5 bases). The CDR3 length is 13 residues. In germline, CDR1 is LNHDA, CDR2 SQIVND (reference sequence). Trimming left V 6 bases short and J 2 bases short, with 10 bases between. CDR3 sequence reads: CASRFGTNTEAFF. The CDR3 bases are TGTGCCAGTAGATTTGGGACCAACACTGAAGCTTTCTTT.

The sample holds a few counts of this clonotype. The rearrangement uses TRBV4-3 and TRBJ1-1, with D tentatively TRBD1 (5 bases). The V gene lost 0 bases and the J gene lost 4 bases, with 9 bases spanning the gap. The germline CDR1 and CDR2 sequences are LGHNA and YSLEER. The CDR3 contains 14 residues. CDR3 in DNA: TGCGCCAGCAGCCAAGACAGGGACGGCACTGAAGCTTTCTTT. It specifies CASSQDRDGTEAFF.

This clonotype has a handful of counts. The chain is built from TRBV5-5 and TRBJ2-7; 8 positions agree with TRBD1. The germline gives CDR1 SGHKS, CDR2 YYEKEE (reference sequence). This CDR3 contains 16 residues. V dropped 0 bases and J dropped 6; count of bases not matched to a gene: 11. The CDR3 DNA follows: TGTGCCAGCAGCTTGGACCCCCGGGACAGGAGCTCCGAGCAGTACGTC. It translates to CASSLDPRDRSSEQYV.

The CDR3: CASSSRALIGQPQHF. DNA of the CDR3: TGTGCCAGCAGTTCCCGGGCTTTAATAGGGCAGCCCCAGCATTTT. The gene calls are TRBV12-3 or TRBV12-4 and TRBJ1-5; D is unresolved. V lost 4 bases, J lost 7 bases, and 17 bases lay in between. This CDR3 comprises 15 residues.

This clonotype was seen more than once but under ten times. This rearrangement joins TRBV4-1 to TRBJ2-1; 9 bases are a match to TRBD2. The CDR3 runs to 15 residues. Per the germline V gene, CDR1 is MGHRA and CDR2 is YSYEKL. Unmatched junction bases numbered 6, after V lost 2 bases and J lost 7 bases. CDR3 sequence (DNA): TGCGCCAGCAGCCAACTAGCGGGACGAAAGAATGAGCAGTTCTTC. This codes for CASSQLAGRKNEQFF.

The rearrangement uses TRBV10-3 and TRBJ2-7; D gene ambiguous. Germline CDR1 ENHRY, CDR2 SYGVKD. Trimming took off 9 bases at V and 6 bases at J, with 21 bases between the two ends. CDR3 size: 14 residues. The CDR3 nucleotides are TGTGCCATAAAGGCGCTCCCCGCAATATCCGAGCAGTACTTC. Translated: CAIKALPAISEQYF.

This clonotype was seen a few times. The V and J genes are TRBV10-3 and TRBJ1-1, with 8 bases identical to TRBD1. V lost 8 bases and J lost 7; bases outside the gene matches: 9. The germline V gene has CDR1 ENHRY and CDR2 SYGVKD. CDR3 length: 13 amino acids. The CDR3 protein is CAIRGQVGHEAFF. CDR3 sequence (DNA): TGTGCCATCCGGGGACAGGTAGGACATGAAGCTTTCTTT.

Ten or more counts support this clonotype. The V and J genes are TRBV12-3 or TRBV12-4 and TRBJ1-4; 8 bases map to TRBD1. The CDR3 loop spans 16 amino acids. With 5 bases clipped from V and 1 base from J, the junction kept 6 bases outside the gene matches. CDR3 region: CASSLGQGGTNEKLFF. The CDR3 DNA sequence: TGTGCCAGCAGTCTTGGACAGGGTGGAACTAATGAAAAACTGTTTTTT.

This clonotype has just a few counts. The chain recombines TRBV4-1 with TRBJ2-1, with 12 bases lining up with TRBD2. The CDR3 has 15 residues. CDR1 MGHRA and CDR2 YSYEKL come from the germline V gene. V shed 2 bases, J shed 7 bases, and the junction held 3 bases outside the gene matches. This chain's CDR3 is CASSQLAGGQNEQFF. CDR3 in DNA: TGCGCCAGCAGCCAACTAGCGGGGGGGCAAAATGAGCAGTTCTTC.

The chain uses TRBV6-2 or TRBV6-3 and TRBJ2-1; TRBD2 is a possible D gene (5 bases). Germline lookup yields CDR1 MNHEY and CDR2 SVGEGT. Trimming pared 6 bases from V and 9 bases from J, leaving 18 bases between. This CDR3 comprises 14 residues. The CDR3 DNA sequence: TGTGCCAGCAGCCCCTCGGCCCTAGCAGCTGAGCAGTTCTTC. Encoded protein: CASSPSALAAEQFF.

The chain couples TRBV7-2 to TRBJ2-1, with TRBD2 as a possible D gene (5 bases). The CDR3 covers 15 residues. Germline lookup yields CDR1 SGHTA and CDR2 FQGNSA. Trimming stripped 2 bases from V and 8 bases from J, with 16 bases between. CDR3 DNA sequence: TGTGCCAGCAGCTTAATACTAGAAATGGGTCATGAGCAGTTCTTC. Translated: CASSLILEMGHEQFF.

The V call is TRBV19, the J call TRBJ2-1; D not resolved. CDR1 and CDR2 from the germline V gene are LNHDA and SQIVND (reference sequence). The CDR3 consists of 14 residues. The V end was cut by 4 bases, the J end by 2 bases, with 9 bases between. This CDR3 is CASSRESTYNEQFF. CDR3 coding DNA: TGTGCCAGTAGTAGGGAATCTACCTACAATGAGCAGTTCTTC. Using reference TRBV19 and TRBJ2-1 for the parts outside the CDR3, the full variable domain is DGGITQSPKYLFRKEGQNVTLSCEQNLNHDAMYWYRQDPGQGLRLIYYSQIVNDFQKGDIAEGYSVSREKKESFPLTVTSAQKNPTAFYLCASSRESTYNEQFFGPGTRLTVL.

The sample holds one count of this clonotype. V is TRBV3-1 and J is TRBJ2-5, with D possibly TRBD1 on 6 matching bases. The germline V gene has CDR1 LGHDT and CDR2 YNNKEL (reference sequence). The CDR3 loop spans 16 amino acids. Between the trimmed V and J ends, which lost 0 bases and 5 bases, there was a span of 16 bases. The CDR3 DNA is TGTGCCAGCAGCCAAGAATCGTACAGGGTCTGGGAGACCCAGTACTTC. This codes for CASSQESYRVWETQYF.

The rearrangement joins TRBV28 to TRBJ2-7; 9 bases map to TRBD1. V dropped 4 bases and J dropped 2; count of bases not matched to a gene: 3. There are 14 residues in the CDR3. Germline values: CDR1 MDHEN, CDR2 SYDVKM. Here the CDR3 reads CASSYGTGPYEQYV. The DNA for the CDR3 is TGTGCCAGCAGTTACGGGACAGGGCCCTACGAGCAGTACGTC.